The 14 T cell receptor beta chains below all came from one sample that was sequenced in a study of T cell responses to AZD1222 COVID-19 vaccine. The protocol was immunoSEQ multiplex PCR, while the TCRdb copy is restricted to in-frame clones and leaves out a portion. This table has approximately 60,000 clones, 65% to 90% appearing once. The sample consisted of peripheral blood, taken on day 0 of AZD1222 vaccination. These receptors were obtained from an adult in good health.

The chain's CDR3 is CASSSTGNNYNSPLHF. CDR3 nucleotide sequence: TGTGCCAGCAGCTCGACAGGGAATAACTATAATTCACCCCTCCACTTT. The chain joins TRBV7-9 to TRBJ1-6; 7 bases agree with TRBD1. V dropped 4 bases and J dropped 3; count of bases not matched to a gene: 6. Germline CDR1 is SEHNR and CDR2 is FQNEAQ (reference sequence). The CDR3 consists of 16 residues.

V and J are TRBV6-5 and TRBJ1-2, with D tentatively TRBD1 (5 bases). This CDR3 comprises 14 residues. With 6 bases removed from V and 0 bases from J, the gap between germline ends came to 11 bases. The germline V gene has CDR1 MNHEY and CDR2 SVGAGI. The CDR3 DNA is TGTGCCAGCAGGGGACCGGGCCCTAACTATGGCTACACCTTC. This codes for CASRGPGPNYGYTF.

The chain carries TRBV30 and TRBJ1-1, with unresolved D. Trimming took 5 bases from V and 1 from J, leaving 5 bases between them. The CDR3 runs 11 residues. Germline loops: CDR1 GTSNPN, CDR2 SVGIG (reference sequence). CDR3 amino acids: CAWHSNTEAFF. CDR3 sequence (DNA): TGTGCCTGGCACTCGAACACTGAAGCTTTCTTT.

The chain employs TRBV11-2 and TRBJ1-2; D is unresolved. Germline V CDR1 and CDR2: SGHAT, FQNNGV. Trimming shortened V by 4 bases and J by 4 bases, and 22 bases separated the two germline ends. The CDR3 loop spans 17 amino acids. The CDR3 nucleotides read TGTGCCAGCAGCTCCTACAGAATCCATCCCCCTCGCTATGGCTACACCTTC. As protein: CASSSYRIHPPRYGYTF. The whole variable domain, remainder taken from reference TRBV11-2 and TRBJ1-2, is EAGVAQSPRYKIIEKRQSVAFWCNPISGHATLYWYQQILGQGPKLLIQFQNNGVVDDSQLPKDRFSAERLKGVDSTLKIQPAKLEDSAVYLCASSSYRIHPPRYGYTFGSGTRLTVV.

V and J are TRBV12-3 or TRBV12-4 and TRBJ1-2; D uncertain. Between the trimmed V and J ends, which lost 5 bases and 5 bases, there was a span of 12 bases. CDR3 size: 13 residues. The CDR3 DNA follows: TGTGCCAGCAGTCCCGACGGAATGTATGGCTACACCTTC. Translated, it gives CASSPDGMYGYTF.

This chain links TRBV3-1 (or the pseudogene TRBV3-2) with TRBJ2-7; the match to TRBD2 covers 12 bases. The J segment lost 3 bases and the V segment lost 4 bases, leaving 4 bases of the junction unmatched. The CDR3 length is 15 residues. Germline-derived CDR1 and CDR2 are LGHDT and YNNKEL (reference sequence). DNA of the CDR3: TGTGCCAGCAGCCCGACTAGCGGGAGTCTCTACGAGCAGTACTTC. Amino acid sequence: CASSPTSGSLYEQYF.

This chain links TRBV5-6 with TRBJ1-4; D not certain. V was trimmed by 4 bases and J by 4 bases, leaving 17 bases between them. The CDR3 length is 16 residues. The germline CDR1 and CDR2 sequences are SGHDT and YYEEEE. The CDR3 DNA sequence: TGTGCCAGCAGCGACACCTCGGCCGGAGTTAATGAAAAACTGTTTTTT. Protein sequence: CASSDTSAGVNEKLFF.

The chain uses TRBV9 and TRBJ2-3; 7 bases map to TRBD2. The CDR3 is made up of 15 amino acids. V lost 3 bases, J lost 3 bases, and 7 bases stayed unmatched. Germline V gene data show CDR1 as SGDLS and CDR2 as YYNGEE. DNA for the CDR3: TGTGCCAGCAGCGGGAGCGGAGCGGGGACAGATACGCAGTATTTT. Translating gives CASSGSGAGTDTQYF.

This sequence joins TRBV14 and TRBJ1-6, with D perhaps TRBD1 (5 bases). The CDR3 length is 16 residues. Trimming stripped 6 bases from V and 0 bases from J, with 12 bases between. Germline-derived CDR1 and CDR2 are SGHDN and FVKESK. CDR3 protein: CASSRDLNSYNSPLHF. In DNA form, the CDR3 reads TGTGCCAGCAGTCGGGACCTTAACTCCTATAATTCACCCCTCCACTTT.

CDR3 protein: CAIPGLAGGHQDTQYF. CDR3 DNA: TGTGCCATCCCCGGACTAGCGGGAGGACATCAAGATACGCAGTATTTT. The chain joins TRBV10-3 to TRBJ2-3, with 14 bases identical to TRBD2. Germline V CDR1 and CDR2: ENHRY, SYGVKD. The CDR3 length is 16 residues. J gave up 5 bases and V 8 bases, and 9 bases lay outside the gene matches.

The chain uses TRBV30 and TRBJ2-3, with D maybe TRBD2 (7 bases). The CDR3 has 14 amino acids. Trimming took off 5 bases at V and 4 bases at J, with 16 bases between the two ends. Germline-derived CDR1 and CDR2 are GTSNPN and SVGIG (reference sequence). CDR3: CAWWERGGADTQYF. CDR3 sequence (DNA): TGTGCCTGGTGGGAAAGAGGGGGGGCAGATACGCAGTATTTT.

The rearrangement uses TRBV5-1 and TRBJ1-4, with TRBD1 identical over 9 bases. Germline CDR1 SGHRS, CDR2 YFSETQ. Trimming cost V 5 bases and J 2 bases; bases outside gene matches: 4. This CDR3 spans 15 amino acids. The chain's CDR3 is CASRNRGLTNEKLFF. CDR3 bases: TGCGCCAGCAGGAACAGGGGGCTCACTAATGAAAAACTGTTTTTT.

The V gene is TRBV2, the J gene TRBJ2-7, with 8 bases matching TRBD1. V dropped 10 bases and J dropped 0; count of bases not matched to a gene: 8. Germline lookup yields CDR1 SNHLY and CDR2 FYNNEI. This CDR3 contains 14 residues. CDR3 bases: TGTGCCACCCGACGGGACAGGTACTCCTACGAGCAGTACTTC. As protein: CATRRDRYSYEQYF. The full variable domain, completed using reference TRBV2 and TRBJ2-7, is EPEVTQTPSHQVTQMGQEVILRCVPISNHLYFYWYRQILGQKVEFLVSFYNNEISEKSEIFDDQFSVERPDGSNFTLKIRSTKLEDSAMYFCATRRDRYSYEQYFGPGTRLTVT.

The gene calls are TRBV6-1 and TRBJ1-2; 7 positions match TRBD1. The CDR3 runs 16 residues. The V segment lost 4 bases and the J segment 2 bases; nucleotides outside the gene matches: 10. Germline CDR1 and CDR2: MNHNS and SASEGT. The CDR3 is CASSAGTAEGNYGYTF. As DNA, the CDR3 is TGTGCCAGCAGTGCCGGGACAGCAGAAGGAAACTATGGCTACACCTTC.